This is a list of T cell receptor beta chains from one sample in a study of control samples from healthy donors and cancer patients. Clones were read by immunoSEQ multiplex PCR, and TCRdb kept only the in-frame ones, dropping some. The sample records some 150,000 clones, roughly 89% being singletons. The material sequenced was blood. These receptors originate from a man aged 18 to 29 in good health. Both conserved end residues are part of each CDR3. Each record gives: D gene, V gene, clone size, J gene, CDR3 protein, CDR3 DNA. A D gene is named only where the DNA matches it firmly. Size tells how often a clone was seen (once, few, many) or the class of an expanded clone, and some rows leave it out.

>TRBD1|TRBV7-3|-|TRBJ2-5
CASSPTGTGYHGGETQYF
TGTGCCAGCAGCCCAACCGGGACAGGGTACCATGGGGGCGAGACCCAGTACTTC
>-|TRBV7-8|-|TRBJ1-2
CASSQNPPGDRTF
TGTGCCAGCAGCCAAAACCCCCCCGGGGATAGGACCTTC
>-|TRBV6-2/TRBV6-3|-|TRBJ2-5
CASSYSRVAKTQYF
TGTGCCAGCAGTTACTCGCGGGTGGCCAAGACCCAGTACTTC
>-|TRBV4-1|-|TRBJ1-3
CASSQGGGPGNTIYF
TGCGCCAGCAGCCAAGGGGGAGGGCCTGGAAACACCATATATTTT
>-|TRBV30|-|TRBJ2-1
CAWSGGQGAYNEQFF
TGTGCCTGGAGTGGGGGTCAGGGCGCCTACAATGAGCAGTTCTTC
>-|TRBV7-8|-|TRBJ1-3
CASSLATGTVGNTIYF
TGTGCCAGCAGCTTAGCTACAGGGACGGTCGGAAACACCATATATTTT
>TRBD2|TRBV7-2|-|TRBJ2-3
CASSQGLAGGTDTQYF
TGTGCCAGCAGCCAGGGGCTAGCGGGGGGTACAGATACGCAGTATTTT
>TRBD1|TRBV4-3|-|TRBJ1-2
CASSHGTGEVGYGYTF
TGCGCCAGCAGTCACGGGACAGGGGAGGTTGGGTATGGCTACACCTTC
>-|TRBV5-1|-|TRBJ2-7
CASSLEAGLGGQYF
TGCGCCAGCAGCTTGGAGGCAGGGCTAGGTGGGCAGTACTTC
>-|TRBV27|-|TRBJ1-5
CASSFTARGGSGPQHF
TGTGCCAGCAGTTTCACGGCGAGGGGGGGATCGGGGCCCCAGCATTTT
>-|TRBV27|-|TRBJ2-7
CASSSAIAGLNEQYF
TGTGCCAGCAGTTCGGCCATAGCAGGCTTGAACGAGCAGTACTTC
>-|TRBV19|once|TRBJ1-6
CASSEIGGGVSSPLHF
TGTGCCAGTAGTGAGATCGGAGGGGGTGTAAGCTCACCCCTCCACTTT
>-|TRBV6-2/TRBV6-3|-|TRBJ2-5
CASSYERRGETQYF
TGTGCCAGCAGTTACGAGCGGAGGGGGGAGACCCAGTACTTC
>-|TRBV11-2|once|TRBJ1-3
CASASSGNTIYF
TGTGCCAGCGCCAGTTCTGGAAACACCATATATTTT
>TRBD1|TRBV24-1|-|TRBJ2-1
CATGGQGARNEQFF
TGTGCCACCGGGGGACAGGGGGCGCGGAATGAGCAGTTCTTC
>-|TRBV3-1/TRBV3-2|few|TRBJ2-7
CASSQVRGRQGTYEQYF
TGTGCCAGCAGCCAAGTACGGGGACGGCAGGGGACCTACGAGCAGTACTTC
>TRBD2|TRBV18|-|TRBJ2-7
CASSPGGGSYEQYF
TGTGCCAGCTCACCAGGGGGGGGCTCCTACGAGCAGTACTTC
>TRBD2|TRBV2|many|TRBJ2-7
CASMSASGPYEQYF
TGTGCCAGCATGTCGGCTAGCGGGCCCTACGAGCAGTACTTC
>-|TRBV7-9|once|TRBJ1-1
CASSFGSAAFF
TGTGCCAGCAGCTTTGGTTCCGCAGCTTTCTTT
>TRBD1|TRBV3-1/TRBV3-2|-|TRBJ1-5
CASSRTGGSNQPQHF
TGTGCCAGCAGCCGGACAGGGGGTAGCAATCAGCCCCAGCATTTT
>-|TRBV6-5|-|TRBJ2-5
CASSLQGVGTQYF
TGTGCCAGCAGTCTCCAGGGAGTGGGGACCCAGTACTTC
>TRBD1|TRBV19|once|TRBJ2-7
CASSMMTGGYEQYF
TGTGCCAGTAGCATGATGACAGGGGGCTACGAGCAGTACTTC
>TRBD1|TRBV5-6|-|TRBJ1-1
CASSWIGTGKNTEAFF
TGTGCCAGCAGCTGGATCGGGACAGGCAAGAACACTGAAGCTTTCTTT
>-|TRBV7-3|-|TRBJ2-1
CASSQNRYNEQFF
TGTGCCAGCAGCCAAAATCGTTACAATGAGCAGTTCTTC
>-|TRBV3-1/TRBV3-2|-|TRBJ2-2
CASSQDTFNTGELFF
TGTGCCAGCAGCCAAGACACCTTCAACACCGGGGAGCTGTTTTTT
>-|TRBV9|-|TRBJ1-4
CASSVETGRGEKLFF
TGTGCCAGCAGCGTAGAAACGGGGCGGGGGGAAAAACTGTTTTTT
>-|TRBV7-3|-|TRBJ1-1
CASSFDLNTEAFF
TGTGCCAGCAGCTTCGACCTGAACACTGAAGCTTTCTTT
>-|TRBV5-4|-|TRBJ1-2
CASSLYGQYNYGYTF
TGTGCCAGCAGCTTATACGGACAGTATAACTATGGCTACACCTTC
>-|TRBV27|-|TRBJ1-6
CASTTRLSGEDSPLHF
TGTGCCAGCACGACGAGACTTTCAGGGGAGGATTCACCCCTCCACTTT